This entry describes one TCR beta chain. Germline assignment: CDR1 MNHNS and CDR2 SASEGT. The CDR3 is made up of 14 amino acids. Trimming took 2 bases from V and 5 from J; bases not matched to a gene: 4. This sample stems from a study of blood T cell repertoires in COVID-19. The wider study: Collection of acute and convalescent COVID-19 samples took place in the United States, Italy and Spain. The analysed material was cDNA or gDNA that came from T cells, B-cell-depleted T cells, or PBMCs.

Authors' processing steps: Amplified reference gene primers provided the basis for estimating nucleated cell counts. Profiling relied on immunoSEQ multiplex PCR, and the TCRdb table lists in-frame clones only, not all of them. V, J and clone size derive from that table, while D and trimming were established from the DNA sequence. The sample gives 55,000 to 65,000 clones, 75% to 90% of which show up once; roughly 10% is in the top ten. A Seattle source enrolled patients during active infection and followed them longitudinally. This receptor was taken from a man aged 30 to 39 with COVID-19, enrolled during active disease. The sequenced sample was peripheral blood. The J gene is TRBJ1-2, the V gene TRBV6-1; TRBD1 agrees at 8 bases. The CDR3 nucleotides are TGTGCCAGCAGTGAAAGTGACAGGGGTTATGGCTACACCTTC. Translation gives CASSESDRGYGYTF.